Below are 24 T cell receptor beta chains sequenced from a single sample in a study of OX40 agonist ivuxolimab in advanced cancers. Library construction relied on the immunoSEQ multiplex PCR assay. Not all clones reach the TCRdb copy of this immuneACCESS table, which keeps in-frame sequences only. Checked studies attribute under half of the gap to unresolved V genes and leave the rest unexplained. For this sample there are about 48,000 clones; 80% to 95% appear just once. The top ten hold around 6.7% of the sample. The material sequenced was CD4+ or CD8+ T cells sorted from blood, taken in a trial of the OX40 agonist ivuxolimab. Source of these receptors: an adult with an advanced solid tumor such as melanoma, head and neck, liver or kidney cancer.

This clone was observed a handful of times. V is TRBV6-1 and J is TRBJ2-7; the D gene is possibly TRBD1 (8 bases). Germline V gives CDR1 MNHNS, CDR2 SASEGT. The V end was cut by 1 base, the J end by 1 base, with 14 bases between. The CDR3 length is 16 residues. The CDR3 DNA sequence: TGTGCCAGCAGTGAAGAAAACAGGGGGGGATCCTACGAGCAGTACGTC. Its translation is CASSEENRGGSYEQYV.

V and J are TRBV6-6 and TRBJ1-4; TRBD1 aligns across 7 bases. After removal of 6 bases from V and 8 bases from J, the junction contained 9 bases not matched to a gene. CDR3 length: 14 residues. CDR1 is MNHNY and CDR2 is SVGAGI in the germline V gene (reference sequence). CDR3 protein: CASSQITGVEKLFF. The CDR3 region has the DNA TGTGCCAGCAGCCAGATAACAGGGGTCGAAAAACTGTTTTTT.

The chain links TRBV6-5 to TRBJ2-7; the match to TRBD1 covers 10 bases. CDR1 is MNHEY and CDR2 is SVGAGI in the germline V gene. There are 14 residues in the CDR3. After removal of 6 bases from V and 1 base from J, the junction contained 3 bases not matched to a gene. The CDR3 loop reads CASSPGQGSYEQYV. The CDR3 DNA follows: TGTGCCAGCAGCCCGGGACAGGGGTCCTACGAGCAGTACGTC.

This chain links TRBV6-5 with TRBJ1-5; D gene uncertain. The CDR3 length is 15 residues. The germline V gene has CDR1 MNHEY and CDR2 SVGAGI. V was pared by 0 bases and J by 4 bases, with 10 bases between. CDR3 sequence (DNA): TGTGCCAGCAGTTACTCTGAAGGCAGAAATCAGCCCCAGCATTTT. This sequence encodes CASSYSEGRNQPQHF.

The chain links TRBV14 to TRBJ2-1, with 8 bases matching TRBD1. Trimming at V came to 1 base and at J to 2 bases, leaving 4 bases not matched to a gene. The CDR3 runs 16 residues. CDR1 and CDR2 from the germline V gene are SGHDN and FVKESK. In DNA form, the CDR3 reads TGTGCCAGCAGCCAAGGGACAGGGAGGACCTACAATGAGCAGTTCTTC. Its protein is CASSQGTGRTYNEQFF.

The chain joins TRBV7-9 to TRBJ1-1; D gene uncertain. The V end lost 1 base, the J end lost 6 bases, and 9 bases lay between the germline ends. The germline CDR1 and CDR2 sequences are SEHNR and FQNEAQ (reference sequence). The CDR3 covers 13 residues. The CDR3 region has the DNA TGTGCCAGCAGCTTAGTAAGAAGTCCTGAAGCTTTCTTT. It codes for CASSLVRSPEAFF.

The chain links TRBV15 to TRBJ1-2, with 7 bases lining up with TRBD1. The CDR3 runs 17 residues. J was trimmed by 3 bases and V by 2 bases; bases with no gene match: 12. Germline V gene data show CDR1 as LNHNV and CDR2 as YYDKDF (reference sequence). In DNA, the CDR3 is TGTGCCACCAGCAGAAATAAACAGGGGTCGGGCTACTATGGCTACACCTTC. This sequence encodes CATSRNKQGSGYYGYTF.

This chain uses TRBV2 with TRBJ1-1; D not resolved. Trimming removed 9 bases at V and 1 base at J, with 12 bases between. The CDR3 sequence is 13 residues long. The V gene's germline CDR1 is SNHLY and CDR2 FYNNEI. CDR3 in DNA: TGTGCCAGGGTTGACGGGAAGAACACTGAAGCTTTCTTT. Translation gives CARVDGKNTEAFF.

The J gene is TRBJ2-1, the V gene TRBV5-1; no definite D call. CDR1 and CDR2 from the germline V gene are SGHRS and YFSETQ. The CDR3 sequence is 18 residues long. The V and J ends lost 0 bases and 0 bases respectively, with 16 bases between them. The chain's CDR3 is CASSLGTLRWSSYNEQFF. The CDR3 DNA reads TGCGCCAGCAGCTTGGGAACACTCCGTTGGAGCTCCTACAATGAGCAGTTCTTC.

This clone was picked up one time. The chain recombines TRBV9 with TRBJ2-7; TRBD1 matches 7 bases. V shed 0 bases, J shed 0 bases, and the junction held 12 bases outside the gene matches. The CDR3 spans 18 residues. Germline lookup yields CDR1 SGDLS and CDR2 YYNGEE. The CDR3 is CASSVDGLEGALSYEQYF. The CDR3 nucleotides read TGTGCCAGCAGCGTAGATGGTCTTGAGGGGGCCCTCTCCTACGAGCAGTACTTC. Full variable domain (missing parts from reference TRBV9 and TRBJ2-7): DSGVTQTPKHLITATGQRVTLRCSPRSGDLSVYWYQQSLDQGLQFLIQYYNGEERAKGNILERFSAQQFPDLHSELNLSSLELGDSALYFCASSVDGLEGALSYEQYFGPGTRLTVT.

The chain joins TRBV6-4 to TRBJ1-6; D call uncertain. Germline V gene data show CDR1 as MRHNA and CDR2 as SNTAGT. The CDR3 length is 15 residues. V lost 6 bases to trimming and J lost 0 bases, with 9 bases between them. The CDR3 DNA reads TGTGCCAGCAGCCCTGCCAGCTCCTATAATTCACCCCTCCACTTT. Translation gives CASSPASSYNSPLHF.

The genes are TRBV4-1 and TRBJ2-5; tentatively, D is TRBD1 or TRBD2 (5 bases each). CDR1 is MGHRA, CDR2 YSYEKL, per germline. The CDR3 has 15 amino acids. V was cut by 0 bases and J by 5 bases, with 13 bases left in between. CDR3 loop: CASSQEPLGAETQYF. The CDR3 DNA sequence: TGCGCCAGCAGCCAAGAACCACTCGGGGCGGAGACCCAGTACTTC.

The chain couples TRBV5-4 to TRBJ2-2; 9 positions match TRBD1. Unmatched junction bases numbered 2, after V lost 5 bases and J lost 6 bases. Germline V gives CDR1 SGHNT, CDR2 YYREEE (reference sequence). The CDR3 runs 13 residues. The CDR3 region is CASRGDRAGELFF. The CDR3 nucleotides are TGTGCCAGCAGGGGGGACAGGGCCGGGGAGCTGTTTTTT.

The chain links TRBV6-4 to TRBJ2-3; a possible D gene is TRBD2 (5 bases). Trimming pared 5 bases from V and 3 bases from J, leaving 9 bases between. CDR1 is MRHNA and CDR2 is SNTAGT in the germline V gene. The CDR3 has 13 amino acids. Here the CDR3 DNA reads TGTGCCAGCAGTCCAGCGGAGACAGATACGCAGTATTTT. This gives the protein CASSPAETDTQYF.

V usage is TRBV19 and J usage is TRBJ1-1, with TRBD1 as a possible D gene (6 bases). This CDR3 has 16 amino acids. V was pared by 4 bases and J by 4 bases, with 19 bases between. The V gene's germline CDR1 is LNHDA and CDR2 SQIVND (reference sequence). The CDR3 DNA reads TGTGCCAGTAGTAGCGGGTTAAGGGGGACCCCCACTGAAGCTTTCTTT. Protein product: CASSSGLRGTPTEAFF.

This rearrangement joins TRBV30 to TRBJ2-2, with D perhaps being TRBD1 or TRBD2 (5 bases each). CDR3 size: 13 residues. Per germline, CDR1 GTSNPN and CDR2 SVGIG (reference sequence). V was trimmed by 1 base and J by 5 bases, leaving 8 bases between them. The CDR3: CAWSGGVTGELFF. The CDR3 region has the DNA TGTGCCTGGAGTGGAGGGGTAACCGGGGAGCTGTTTTTT.

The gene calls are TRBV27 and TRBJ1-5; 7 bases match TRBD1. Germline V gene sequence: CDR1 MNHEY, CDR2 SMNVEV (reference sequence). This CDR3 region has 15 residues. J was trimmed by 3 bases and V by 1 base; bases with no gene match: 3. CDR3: CASSLYRGTNQPQHF. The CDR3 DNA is TGTGCCAGCAGTTTATACAGGGGCACCAATCAGCCCCAGCATTTT.

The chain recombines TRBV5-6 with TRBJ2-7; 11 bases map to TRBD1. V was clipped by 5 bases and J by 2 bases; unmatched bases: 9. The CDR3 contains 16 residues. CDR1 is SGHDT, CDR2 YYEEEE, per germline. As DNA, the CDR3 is TGTGCCAGCAGACCCACGGGACAGGGGGGAACCTACGAGCAGTACGTC. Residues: CASRPTGQGGTYEQYV.

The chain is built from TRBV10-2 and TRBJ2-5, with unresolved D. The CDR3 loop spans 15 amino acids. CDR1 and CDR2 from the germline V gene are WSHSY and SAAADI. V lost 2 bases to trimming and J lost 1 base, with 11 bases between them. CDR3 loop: CASSENSGSQETQYF. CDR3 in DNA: TGCGCCAGCAGTGAGAATTCTGGGTCCCAAGAGACCCAGTACTTC.

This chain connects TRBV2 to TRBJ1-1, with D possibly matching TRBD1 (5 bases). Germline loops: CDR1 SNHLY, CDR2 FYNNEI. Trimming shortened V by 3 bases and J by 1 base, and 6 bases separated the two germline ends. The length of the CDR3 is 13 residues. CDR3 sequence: CASSDRANTEAFF. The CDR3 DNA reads TGTGCCAGCAGTGACAGGGCGAACACTGAAGCTTTCTTT.

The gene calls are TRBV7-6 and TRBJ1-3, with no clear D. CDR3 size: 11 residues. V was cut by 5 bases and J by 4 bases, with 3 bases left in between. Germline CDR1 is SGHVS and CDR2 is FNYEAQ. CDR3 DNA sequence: TGTGCCAGCAGCCCGGGAAACACCATATATTTT. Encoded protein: CASSPGNTIYF.

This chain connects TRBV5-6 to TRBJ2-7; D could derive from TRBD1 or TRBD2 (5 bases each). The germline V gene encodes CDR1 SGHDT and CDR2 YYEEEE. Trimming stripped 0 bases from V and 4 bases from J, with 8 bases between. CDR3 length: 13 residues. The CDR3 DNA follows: TGTGCCAGCAGCTTGGGGGACGGATACGAGCAGTACGTC. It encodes CASSLGDGYEQYV.

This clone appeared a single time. The CDR3 reads CASSRGLASSYNEQFF. Here the CDR3 DNA reads TGTGCCAGCAGCCGCGGACTAGCGAGCTCCTACAATGAGCAGTTCTTC. V gene TRBV7-2 combines with J gene TRBJ2-1; TRBD2 matches at 9 bases. Germline V gene lookup returns CDR1 SGHTA and CDR2 FQGNSA. The CDR3 covers 16 residues. Unmatched junction bases numbered 5, after V lost 5 bases and J lost 0 bases.

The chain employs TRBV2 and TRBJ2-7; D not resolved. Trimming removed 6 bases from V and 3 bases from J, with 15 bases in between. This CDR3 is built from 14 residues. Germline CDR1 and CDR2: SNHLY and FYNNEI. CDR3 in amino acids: CASSAANKGYEQYF. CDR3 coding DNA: TGTGCCAGCAGCGCCGCCAATAAGGGCTACGAGCAGTACTTC.